This TCR beta chain emerged from a study of CD8+ T cells in alopecia areata. Points from the study as a whole: Clonality exceeded that of normal scalp in lesional scalp, most notably in alopecia totalis/universalis.

J was trimmed by 0 bases and V by 4 bases; bases with no gene match: 6. The CDR3 contains 16 residues. Extracted RNA was reverse transcribed, and the resulting cDNA served as sequencing template. Some clones are missing from TCRdb's copy, which holds only in-frame ones; the method was immunoSEQ multiplex PCR. The data contain some 100,000 clones, over 60% of them singletons. To note about this clone: Antigen unknown.

From PBMCs, CD4+ and CD8+ T cells were sorted. The TCR was taken from a human donor in good health. Sequencing was carried out using CD4+ T cells sorted from blood. The V call is TRBV23-1, the J call TRBJ2-5, with 9 bases lining up with TRBD1. Being an ORF, TRBV23-1 has a function that is uncertain. DNA for the CDR3: TGCGCCAGCAGTCTTTACGACAGGGGGAACCAAGAGACCCAGTACTTC. Translating gives CASSLYDRGNQETQYF.